The 10 T cell receptor beta chains given below trace back to one sample, sequenced in a study of blood T cell repertoires in COVID-19. Clones were read by immunoSEQ multiplex PCR, and TCRdb kept only the in-frame ones, dropping some. The sample consists of 200,000 to 250,000 clones, 82% of them appearing once. Material for sequencing was peripheral blood. Receptors were obtained from a woman of 80 years or more with acute or convalescent COVID-19.

The chain combines TRBV28 with TRBJ1-1; D is possibly TRBD1 (5 bases). CDR3 length: 14 residues. Trimming cost V 8 bases and J 1 base, with 14 bases left between them. The V gene's germline CDR1 is MDHEN and CDR2 SYDVKM. CDR3: CASFAGLTNTEAFF. The CDR3 coding sequence is TGTGCCAGCTTCGCGGGACTGACGAACACTGAAGCTTTCTTT.

This clone was detected only a few times. The chain links TRBV5-4 to TRBJ1-1; maybe TRBD1 (5 bases). This CDR3 is built from 13 residues. V was pared by 0 bases and J by 3 bases, with 6 bases between. The germline gives CDR1 SGHNT, CDR2 YYREEE (reference sequence). CDR3 sequence (DNA): TGTGCCAGCAGCTTGGACAGGCACACTGAAGCTTTCTTT. Its protein is CASSLDRHTEAFF.

The genes are TRBV2 and TRBJ1-2; TRBD1 agrees at 11 bases. CDR3 length: 14 amino acids. The V segment lost 3 bases and the J segment 5 bases; nucleotides outside the gene matches: 2. The germline V gene has CDR1 SNHLY and CDR2 FYNNEI. CDR3 residues: CASSEGQGVYGYTF. The CDR3 DNA sequence: TGTGCCAGCAGTGAGGGACAGGGGGTTTATGGCTACACCTTC.

Only a few counts were recorded for this clone. The chain uses TRBV21-1 and TRBJ2-2; the table calls TRBD1, which could not be checked here. TRBV21-1 represents a pseudogene. There are 16 residues in the CDR3. This chain's CDR3 is CASSKEVQGKTGELFF. The CDR3 bases are TGTGCCAGCAGCAAAGAGGTACAGGGTAAAACCGGGGAGCTGTTTTTT.

This clone was observed a single time. This chain joins TRBV3-1 (or the pseudogene TRBV3-2) and TRBJ1-2, with 8 bases lining up with TRBD1. J gave up 8 bases and V 3 bases, and 5 bases lay outside the gene matches. This CDR3 is 13 amino acids long. Germline V gene data show CDR1 as LGHDT and CDR2 as YNNKEL (reference sequence). The CDR3 nucleotides are TGTGCCAGCAGCCACCAGGGGGCAGGGGGCTACACCTTC. This encodes CASSHQGAGGYTF.

The chain is built from TRBV2 and TRBJ1-1; 8 bases agree with TRBD1. V shed 6 bases, J shed 0 bases, and the junction held 6 bases outside the gene matches. Germline V gene sequence: CDR1 SNHLY, CDR2 FYNNEI. There are 15 residues in the CDR3. The CDR3 coding sequence is TGTGCCAGCAGAAGAATGACAGGGGTGAACACTGAAGCTTTCTTT. As protein: CASRRMTGVNTEAFF.

The rearrangement links TRBV29-1 to TRBJ1-4; D is unresolved. The V gene lost 6 bases and the J gene lost 8 bases, with 16 bases spanning the gap. The CDR3 has 13 amino acids. Per germline, CDR1 SQVTM and CDR2 ANQGSEA. The CDR3 region has the DNA TGCAGCGTCCAGAACCGGGGAGAAGAAAAACTGTTTTTT. Amino acid sequence: CSVQNRGEEKLFF.

The chain is built from TRBV6-5 and TRBJ1-5; a possible D gene is TRBD1 (5 bases). The V end lost 8 bases, the J end lost 3 bases, and 11 bases lay between the germline ends. Germline values: CDR1 MNHEY, CDR2 SVGAGI. The length of the CDR3 is 13 residues. The CDR3 coding sequence is TGTGCCAGCGGGCAGGGACTCAATCAGCCCCAGCATTTT. It translates to CASGQGLNQPQHF.

The chain has TRBV7-2 and TRBJ1-4; 8 nucleotides line up with TRBD1. The germline CDR1 and CDR2 sequences are SGHTA and FQGNSA. The CDR3 runs to 15 residues. The V segment lost 1 base and the J segment 3 bases; nucleotides outside the gene matches: 1. CDR3 DNA: TGTGCCAGCAGCTTAGACAGGGGGGCTAATGAAAAACTGTTTTTT. This translates into CASSLDRGANEKLFF.

V usage is TRBV7-2 and J usage is TRBJ2-7, with D perhaps TRBD2 (6 bases). Germline V gene sequence: CDR1 SGHTA, CDR2 FQGNSA. Between the trimmed V and J ends, which lost 2 bases and 1 base, there was a span of 12 bases. The CDR3 spans 15 residues. The CDR3 loop is CASSLTRDLSYEQYF. As DNA, the CDR3 is TGTGCCAGCAGCTTAACGCGGGATCTTTCCTACGAGCAGTACTTC. Full variable domain (remainder filled in from reference TRBV7-2 and TRBJ2-7): GAGVSQSPSNKVTEKGKDVELRCDPISGHTALYWYRQSLGQGLEFLIYFQGNSAPDKSGLPSDRFSAERTGGSVSTLTIQRTQQEDSAVYLCASSLTRDLSYEQYFGPGTRLTVT.